A single sample gave rise to the 17 T cell receptor beta chains below, sequenced in a study of CD8 T cells in ankylosing spondylitis. One entry per CDR3 protein results from TCRdb running MiXCR on the 5' RACE reads. The top ten clones hold 16% of a sample with 150,000 to 200,000 distinct CDR3 sequences, roughly 13% of them seen once. The sample consisted of blood, either unsorted or a sorted T cell fraction (not recorded which). Receptors were obtained from a male donor with ankylosing spondylitis or in good health (not recorded which).

Only a few counts were recorded for this clonotype. The rearrangement uses TRBV20-1 and TRBJ1-2; the D is unclear. Trimming left V 6 bases short and J 5 bases short, with 10 bases between. There are 11 residues in the CDR3. CDR1 DFQATT and CDR2 SNEGSKA come from the germline V gene (reference sequence). The DNA for the CDR3 is TGCAGTGCCCCTGTCCCTTATGGCTACACCTTC. It encodes CSAPVPYGYTF.

This clonotype was seen ten or more times. The J gene is TRBJ2-3, the V gene TRBV4-2, with 10 nucleotides matching TRBD2. V shed 0 bases and J 4 bases; nucleotides not matched to a gene: 1. This CDR3 is 15 amino acids long. CDR1 is LGHNA, CDR2 YNFKEQ, per germline. The CDR3 DNA reads as TGTGCCAGCAGCCAAGAAGCGGGAGGGCCAGATACGCAGTATTTT. The encoded protein is CASSQEAGGPDTQYF.

The rearrangement joins TRBV12-3 or TRBV12-4 to TRBJ2-3; D unresolved. Trimming cost V 6 bases and J 6 bases, with 13 bases left between them. The CDR3 is 13 residues long. The CDR3, as DNA: TGTGCCAGCAGCCCCGGCGTGAGGGATACGCAGTATTTT. It codes for CASSPGVRDTQYF.

This clonotype was observed at least ten times. The chain joins TRBV28 to TRBJ1-1; no clear D. Germline V lookup: CDR1 MDHEN, CDR2 SYDVKM. The CDR3 is made up of 13 amino acids. V lost 3 bases and J lost 5, with 10 bases in between. The CDR3 loop is CASSLAGWTEAFF. In DNA form, the CDR3 reads TGTGCCAGCAGTTTGGCGGGGTGGACTGAAGCTTTCTTT.

The rearrangement joins TRBV6-4 to TRBJ2-1; D is unclear. The germline CDR1 and CDR2 sequences are MRHNA and SNTAGT. The CDR3 runs to 12 residues. V lost 8 bases and J lost 5, with 10 bases in between. The CDR3, as DNA: TGTGCCAGCCGGACCGATGACAATGAGCAGTTCTTC. Protein sequence: CASRTDDNEQFF.

V and J are TRBV7-9 and TRBJ2-7; 8 nucleotides match TRBD1. With 5 bases clipped from V and 1 base from J, the junction kept 7 bases outside the gene matches. The CDR3 is made up of 15 amino acids. Germline V gene data show CDR1 as SEHNR and CDR2 as FQNEAQ (reference sequence). The CDR3 is CASSGQGWGSYEQYF. The DNA for the CDR3 is TGTGCCAGCAGCGGACAGGGCTGGGGGTCCTACGAGCAGTACTTC.

This clonotype showed up just a few times. The rearrangement joins TRBV7-9 to TRBJ2-3; TRBD1 matches at 7 bases. This CDR3 spans 16 amino acids. CDR1 is SEHNR, CDR2 FQNEAQ, per germline (reference sequence). V was pared by 3 bases and J by 1 base, with 7 bases of the junction left unmatched. This CDR3 is CASSFVRQGRTDTQYF. For the CDR3, the DNA is TGTGCCAGCAGCTTTGTTCGACAGGGACGCACAGATACGCAGTATTTT.

The chain carries TRBV7-9 and TRBJ2-3; the D is unclear. The CDR3 is 16 residues long. With 1 base removed from V and 4 bases from J, the gap between germline ends came to 15 bases. Germline V gene data show CDR1 as SEHNR and CDR2 as FQNEAQ (reference sequence). The chain's CDR3 is CASSLVGFVAADTQYF. The CDR3, as DNA: TGTGCCAGCAGCTTAGTGGGTTTTGTTGCGGCAGATACGCAGTATTTT.

The chain recombines TRBV7-9 with TRBJ2-2; the D gene could be TRBD1 or TRBD2 (5 bases each). This CDR3 contains 16 residues. The germline gives CDR1 SEHNR, CDR2 FQNEAQ (reference sequence). Trimming shortened V by 3 bases and J by 6 bases, and 17 bases separated the two germline ends. CDR3 amino acids: CASSLFPALGAGELFF. The CDR3 DNA sequence: TGTGCCAGCAGCTTGTTCCCGGCCCTGGGGGCCGGGGAGCTGTTTTTT.

Only a few counts were recorded for this clonotype. The chain is built from TRBV11-1 and TRBJ2-1; tentatively, D is TRBD1 (8 bases). Germline V CDR1 and CDR2: SGHAT, FQDESV (reference sequence). The V gene lost 4 bases and the J gene lost 0 bases, with 19 bases spanning the gap. The CDR3 contains 18 residues. The CDR3 DNA follows: TGTGCCAGCAGCTCTATGGAGACAGGGGAGGGCTCCTACAATGAGCAGTTCTTC. This sequence encodes CASSSMETGEGSYNEQFF.

The chain links TRBV7-9 to TRBJ1-1, with 7 bases fitting TRBD1. Germline V gives CDR1 SEHNR, CDR2 FQNEAQ (reference sequence). This CDR3 is 15 amino acids long. The V and J ends lost 3 bases and 1 base, in that order; junction bases with no gene match: 5. Here the CDR3 DNA reads TGTGCCAGCAGCTTCTGGACAGGATCGAACACTGAAGCTTTCTTT. The encoded protein is CASSFWTGSNTEAFF. Drawing the rest from reference TRBV7-9 and TRBJ1-1, the complete variable domain is DTGVSQNPRHKITKRGQNVTFRCDPISEHNRLYWYRQTLGQGPEFLTYFQNEAQLEKSRLLSDRFSAERPKGSFSTLEIQRTEQGDSAMYLCASSFWTGSNTEAFFGQGTRLTVV.

This clonotype was seen ten or more times. V usage is TRBV3-1 and J usage is TRBJ2-7, with D possibly being TRBD2 (6 bases). The CDR3 totals 13 residues. CDR1 and CDR2 from the germline V gene are LGHDT and YNNKEL (reference sequence). The germline V and J ends were trimmed by 5 bases and 2 bases, with 10 bases remaining between them. CDR3 protein: CASSIAEPYEQYF. The CDR3 DNA sequence: TGTGCCAGCAGCATAGCGGAGCCCTACGAGCAGTACTTC.

CDR3 DNA sequence: TGCGCCAGCAGCCAGGCCCCGATGCCCGGCACGCCAGATACGCAGTATTTT. Translation gives CASSQAPMPGTPDTQYF. The V call is TRBV4-1, the J call TRBJ2-3; D uncertain. The CDR3 totals 17 residues. Trimming removed 3 bases from V and 4 bases from J, with 20 bases in between. The germline CDR1 and CDR2 sequences are MGHRA and YSYEKL.

The chain links TRBV7-2 to TRBJ1-2; 8 bases are shared with TRBD1. Trimming removed 3 bases from V and 6 bases from J; junction bases left unmatched: 12. Germline V gives CDR1 SGHTA, CDR2 FQGNSA. The CDR3 loop spans 16 amino acids. Here the CDR3 reads CASSFSSGGRQDGYTF. CDR3 nucleotide sequence: TGTGCCAGCAGCTTTAGTTCAGGGGGCAGGCAGGATGGCTACACCTTC.

The V call is TRBV12-3 or TRBV12-4, the J call TRBJ1-1; D not certain. The ends were cut back, 7 bases at V and 2 bases at J, with 17 bases in the middle. This CDR3 is built from 15 residues. This CDR3 is CASTPSEAQNTEAFF. CDR3 in DNA: TGTGCCAGCACCCCATCAGAAGCCCAAAACACTGAAGCTTTCTTT.

The chain carries TRBV27 and TRBJ2-7; 12 bases line up with TRBD1. V was pared by 6 bases and J by 5 bases, with 5 bases of the junction left unmatched. The CDR3 contains 14 residues. Per the germline V gene, CDR1 is MNHEY and CDR2 is SMNVEV (reference sequence). DNA of the CDR3: TGTGCCAGCAGGCCCGGGACAGGGGGCAACGAGCAGTACTTC. It codes for CASRPGTGGNEQYF.

This clonotype was seen more than once but under ten times. This chain links TRBV24-1 with TRBJ2-7, with TRBD2 as a possible D gene (6 bases). This CDR3 spans 13 amino acids. V was trimmed by 3 bases and J by 6 bases, leaving 11 bases between them. The germline V gene encodes CDR1 KGHDR and CDR2 SFDVKD. The CDR3: CATSDGGSLEQYF. In nucleotides, the CDR3 is TGTGCCACCAGTGATGGGGGGTCCCTCGAGCAGTACTTC.